This is a list of T cell receptor beta chains from one sample in a study of blood T cells in healthy people across ages. TCRdb processed the 5' RACE reads anew with MiXCR; each CDR3 protein has one entry. The table records some 850,000 distinct CDR3 sequences, roughly 25% of them present only once. These data were also filed under a second study, of T cells of mothers and their children.

The sample was blood. The receptors were sampled from a boy between 10 and 17 years old in good health. Both conserved end residues are part of each CDR3. The D gene is left open where the match is weak. Clone size, where shown, is once, few, many, or a class for clones that have expanded.

CDR3 length: 13; clone size: few; J gene: TRBJ1-5; D gene: NA; V gene: TRBV12-3/TRBV12-4; CDR3 protein: CASSVTGTAFQHF; CDR3 DNA: TGTGCCAGCAGTGTTACCGGGACGGCTTTTCAGCATTTT
CDR3 length: 13; clone size: NA; J gene: TRBJ2-3; D gene: NA; V gene: TRBV12-3/TRBV12-4; CDR3 protein: CASSSHRTDTQYF; CDR3 DNA: TGTGCCAGCAGTTCCCACAGGACAGATACGCAGTATTTT
CDR3 length: 16; clone size: NA; J gene: TRBJ2-5; D gene: TRBD2; V gene: TRBV14; CDR3 protein: CASSQDLTSGLETQYF; CDR3 DNA: TGTGCCAGCAGCCAAGATCTTACTAGCGGGTTGGAGACCCAGTACTTC
CDR3 length: 13; clone size: few; J gene: TRBJ1-2; D gene: NA; V gene: TRBV2; CDR3 protein: CASRETEYYGYTF; CDR3 DNA: TGTGCCAGCAGGGAGACAGAGTACTATGGCTACACCTTC
CDR3 length: 14; clone size: NA; J gene: TRBJ2-7; D gene: TRBD1; V gene: TRBV12-3/TRBV12-4; CDR3 protein: CASTTLDRSYEQYF; CDR3 DNA: TGTGCCAGCACCACCCTGGACAGGTCCTACGAGCAGTACTTC
CDR3 length: 15; clone size: few; J gene: TRBJ2-7; D gene: NA; V gene: TRBV4-3; CDR3 protein: CASSQDQDFSYEQYF; CDR3 DNA: TGCGCCAGCAGCCAAGATCAGGACTTTTCCTACGAGCAGTACTTC
CDR3 length: 14; clone size: NA; J gene: TRBJ2-7; D gene: TRBD1; V gene: TRBV19; CDR3 protein: CATAPGQGFDEQYF; CDR3 DNA: TGTGCCACAGCCCCGGGACAGGGGTTCGACGAGCAGTACTTC
CDR3 length: 15; clone size: few; J gene: TRBJ2-7; D gene: NA; V gene: TRBV27; CDR3 protein: CASSLSRPPSYEQYF; CDR3 DNA: TGTGCCAGCAGTTTATCGAGGCCTCCCTCCTACGAGCAGTACTTC
CDR3 length: 17; clone size: few; J gene: TRBJ2-1; D gene: TRBD2; V gene: TRBV12-3/TRBV12-4; CDR3 protein: CASSSLVGGGSYNEQFF; CDR3 DNA: TGTGCCAGCAGTTCCCTTGTTGGCGGGGGGTCCTACAATGAGCAGTTCTTC
CDR3 length: 15; clone size: NA; J gene: TRBJ2-5; D gene: NA; V gene: TRBV28; CDR3 protein: CASSYLTGAYGTQYF; CDR3 DNA: TGTGCCAGCAGTTACCTTACGGGGGCGTACGGGACCCAGTACTTC
CDR3 length: 17; clone size: few; J gene: TRBJ2-7; D gene: NA; V gene: TRBV25-1; CDR3 protein: CASSPLLLRDTLKGQYF; CDR3 DNA: TGTGCCAGCAGTCCCCTCCTCCTCCGGGACACCCTAAAGGGGCAGTACTTC
CDR3 length: 12; clone size: few; J gene: TRBJ2-1; D gene: NA; V gene: TRBV28; CDR3 protein: CASTLGGYEQFF; CDR3 DNA: TGTGCCAGCACCCTAGGGGGTTATGAGCAGTTCTTC
CDR3 length: 15; clone size: few; J gene: TRBJ1-1; D gene: NA; V gene: TRBV3-1; CDR3 protein: CASSPWGGRGTEAFF; CDR3 DNA: TGTGCCAGCAGCCCGTGGGGAGGGCGGGGCACTGAAGCTTTCTTT
CDR3 length: 15; clone size: NA; J gene: TRBJ2-6; D gene: NA; V gene: TRBV5-1; CDR3 protein: CASRVGSSGANVLTF; CDR3 DNA: TGCGCCAGCAGGGTGGGGAGCTCTGGGGCCAACGTCCTGACTTTC
CDR3 length: 13; clone size: NA; J gene: TRBJ2-3; D gene: NA; V gene: TRBV30; CDR3 protein: CAWSVWSTDTQYF; CDR3 DNA: TGTGCCTGGAGTGTTTGGAGCACAGATACGCAGTATTTT
CDR3 length: 15; clone size: NA; J gene: TRBJ2-5; D gene: TRBD1; V gene: TRBV5-4; CDR3 protein: CASSLRTGGEETQYF; CDR3 DNA: TGTGCCAGCAGCCTGCGGACAGGGGGGGAAGAGACCCAGTACTTC
CDR3 length: 16; clone size: NA; J gene: TRBJ2-5; D gene: TRBD1; V gene: TRBV5-5; CDR3 protein: CASSSPGTGGGETQYF; CDR3 DNA: TGTGCCAGCAGCTCGCCAGGGACAGGGGGCGGAGAGACCCAGTACTTC
CDR3 length: 14; clone size: few; J gene: TRBJ2-7; D gene: NA; V gene: TRBV14; CDR3 protein: CASSPNLRSYEQYF; CDR3 DNA: TGTGCCAGCAGCCCAAATCTGAGGTCCTACGAGCAGTACTTC
CDR3 length: 14; clone size: NA; J gene: TRBJ1-2; D gene: NA; V gene: TRBV30; CDR3 protein: CAWKGTPAPDGYTF; CDR3 DNA: TGTGCCTGGAAAGGGACTCCCGCCCCCGATGGCTACACCTTC
CDR3 length: 13; clone size: NA; J gene: TRBJ1-2; D gene: NA; V gene: TRBV18; CDR3 protein: CASSAGTENGYTF; CDR3 DNA: TGTGCCAGCTCAGCCGGGACGGAAAATGGCTACACCTTC
CDR3 length: 15; clone size: few; J gene: TRBJ2-6; D gene: NA; V gene: TRBV7-2; CDR3 protein: CASSFSEAGANVLTF; CDR3 DNA: TGTGCCAGCAGCTTTTCGGAGGCTGGGGCCAACGTCCTGACTTTC
CDR3 length: 14; clone size: few; J gene: TRBJ2-7; D gene: NA; V gene: TRBV6-2/TRBV6-3; CDR3 protein: CASSPNRVPYEQYF; CDR3 DNA: TGTGCCAGCAGCCCCAACAGGGTTCCCTACGAGCAGTACTTC
CDR3 length: 13; clone size: few; J gene: TRBJ2-1; D gene: TRBD2; V gene: TRBV29-1; CDR3 protein: CSVGTSGGYEQFF; CDR3 DNA: TGCAGCGTCGGGACTAGCGGGGGTTATGAGCAGTTCTTC
CDR3 length: 15; clone size: NA; J gene: TRBJ2-7; D gene: NA; V gene: TRBV7-9; CDR3 protein: CASSLAGPHSYEQYF; CDR3 DNA: TGTGCCAGCAGCTTGGCGGGACCCCACTCCTACGAGCAGTACTTC
CDR3 length: 14; clone size: NA; J gene: TRBJ1-5; D gene: NA; V gene: TRBV25-1; CDR3 protein: CASSVTMGNQPQHF; CDR3 DNA: TGTGCCAGCAGTGTGACCATGGGCAATCAGCCCCAGCATTTT
CDR3 length: 15; clone size: few; J gene: TRBJ1-4; D gene: NA; V gene: TRBV5-1; CDR3 protein: CASSLAAGWSEKLFF; CDR3 DNA: TGCGCCAGCAGCTTGGCTGCAGGGTGGTCTGAAAAACTGTTTTTT
CDR3 length: 14; clone size: NA; J gene: TRBJ1-4; D gene: TRBD1; V gene: TRBV6-5; CDR3 protein: CASSYGDRARKLFF; CDR3 DNA: TGTGCCAGCAGTTACGGGGACAGGGCAAGGAAACTGTTTTTT
CDR3 length: 14; clone size: NA; J gene: TRBJ1-2; D gene: TRBD1; V gene: TRBV12-5; CDR3 protein: CASGSGQGLRGYTF; CDR3 DNA: TGTGCTAGTGGTTCTGGACAGGGATTGAGAGGCTACACCTTC
CDR3 length: 15; clone size: NA; J gene: TRBJ2-5; D gene: TRBD2; V gene: TRBV29-1; CDR3 protein: CSVVGTSGYQETQYF; CDR3 DNA: TGCAGCGTTGTAGGCACTAGCGGTTACCAAGAGACCCAGTACTTC